The next 30 T cell receptor beta chains were all read from a single sample in a study of blood T cell repertoires in COVID-19. Measured with immunoSEQ multiplex PCR; TCRdb has only the in-frame clones, and not every one. The sample lists fewer than 200,000 clones, 80% to 85% occurring once. The sample was peripheral blood. These receptors came from a woman older than 75 with active or convalescent COVID-19.

The chain is built from TRBV18 and TRBJ1-2; tentative D call: TRBD1 (6 bases). V lost 3 bases, J lost 3 bases, and 11 bases lay in between. The CDR3 consists of 14 residues. Per the germline V gene, CDR1 is KGHSH and CDR2 is LQKENI. The CDR3 bases are TGTGCCAGCTCACCCGGACAGTTAGACTATGGCTACACCTTC. This encodes CASSPGQLDYGYTF.

The V gene is TRBV19, the J gene TRBJ1-1; TRBD1 might be the D (5 bases). Trimming cost V 3 bases and J 7 bases, with 12 bases left between them. This CDR3 region has 13 residues. Germline values: CDR1 LNHDA, CDR2 SQIVND (reference sequence). CDR3: CASSIKWGGEAFF. CDR3 sequence (DNA): TGTGCCAGTAGTATTAAATGGGGGGGTGAAGCTTTCTTT.

The V call is TRBV10-2, the J call TRBJ1-2; 9 bases agree with TRBD1. The CDR3 extends over 16 amino acids. V shed 4 bases, J shed 3 bases, and the junction held 9 bases outside the gene matches. Germline V gene lookup returns CDR1 WSHSY and CDR2 SAAADI. The CDR3 loop reads CASSATGTGFDYGYTF. CDR3 nucleotides: TGCGCCAGCAGTGCAACCGGGACAGGGTTTGACTATGGCTACACCTTC.

V gene TRBV3-1 (or the pseudogene TRBV3-2) combines with J gene TRBJ1-3, with 8 bases lining up with TRBD1. This CDR3 is 15 amino acids long. V trimming: 1 base; J trimming: 4 bases; junction bases outside the gene matches: 3. CDR1 and CDR2 from the germline V gene are LGHDT and YNNKEL (reference sequence). Here the CDR3 reads CASSQAGTGGNTIYF. For the CDR3, the DNA is TGTGCCAGCAGCCAAGCAGGGACAGGAGGAAACACCATATATTTT.

This clone was seen only a few times. V usage is TRBV5-1 and J usage is TRBJ2-1; 9 bases are shared with TRBD1. CDR1 is SGHRS, CDR2 YFSETQ, per germline. The CDR3 covers 17 residues. J was trimmed by 2 bases and V by 0 bases; bases with no gene match: 6. The DNA of the CDR3 is TGCGCCAGCAGCTTGGGAAACACAGGGGGCGCCTACAATGAGCAGTTCTTC. Translating it yields CASSLGNTGGAYNEQFF.

This chain links TRBV10-3 with TRBJ1-2; unclear D gene. The germline gives CDR1 ENHRY, CDR2 SYGVKD. V was shortened by 2 bases and J by 8 bases, with 12 bases between the two germline ends. CDR3 size: 13 residues. The CDR3 DNA reads as TGTGCCATCAGTGAGGCCCCAGATGAAGGCTACACCTTC. This translates into CAISEAPDEGYTF.

The chain has TRBV10-2 and TRBJ1-2; D is uncertain. The germline V gene encodes CDR1 WSHSY and CDR2 SAAADI. The V end was cut by 4 bases, the J end by 4 bases, with 7 bases between. This CDR3 spans 12 amino acids. The CDR3 bases are TGCGCCAGCAGTGGGTCCAGCTATGGCTACACCTTC. Its protein is CASSGSSYGYTF.

This clone appeared once. V gene TRBV18 combines with J gene TRBJ1-3; D is uncertain. The CDR3 length is 15 residues. Germline V CDR1 and CDR2: KGHSH, LQKENI. V was trimmed by 5 bases and J by 2 bases, leaving 13 bases between them. The CDR3 here is CASSIKVEAGNTIYF. In DNA form, the CDR3 reads TGTGCCAGCTCAATCAAGGTGGAGGCTGGAAACACCATATATTTT.

Regarding this clone: Additional DNA sequences in this sample encode the identical CDR3. V usage is TRBV19 and J usage is TRBJ1-2, with TRBD1 matching 7 bases. The CDR3 spans 14 residues. Trimming cost V 5 bases and J 4 bases; bases outside gene matches: 7. Germline loops: CDR1 LNHDA, CDR2 SQIVND (reference sequence). CDR3 residues: CASSAGQGVYGYTF. CDR3 DNA sequence: TGTGCCAGTAGTGCGGGCCAGGGGGTCTATGGCTACACCTTC.

This chain joins TRBV7-6 and TRBJ1-1; the D gene is possibly TRBD1 (5 bases). Per the germline V gene, CDR1 is SGHVS and CDR2 is FNYEAQ. The CDR3 totals 15 residues. V was cut by 4 bases and J by 8 bases, with 20 bases left in between. The CDR3 spells CASSYPAGGRGEAFF. The CDR3 DNA follows: TGTGCCAGCAGCTATCCGGCGGGGGGGAGGGGAGAAGCTTTCTTT.

With respect to this clone: Other DNA variants within this sample encode the same CDR3. The rearrangement joins TRBV3-1 (or the pseudogene TRBV3-2) to TRBJ2-2, with 8 bases identical to TRBD1. Germline CDR1 reads LGHDT; CDR2 reads YNNKEL (reference sequence). The ends lost 3 bases at V and 0 bases at J; junction bases unmatched: 3. The CDR3 length is 16 residues. The CDR3 here is CASSQRQGTNTGELFF. CDR3 in DNA: TGTGCCAGCAGCCAGAGACAGGGGACGAACACCGGGGAGCTGTTTTTT.

The V call is TRBV11-2, the J call TRBJ1-6, with TRBD1 identical over 7 bases. Germline V CDR1 and CDR2: SGHAT, FQNNGV. V gave up 5 bases and J gave up 7 bases; unmatched junction bases: 14. The CDR3 is 17 residues long. Here the CDR3 reads CASSTGVGGARNSPLHF. The CDR3 region has the DNA TGTGCCAGCAGCACAGGGGTAGGCGGGGCTCGGAATTCACCCCTCCACTTT.

This chain links TRBV5-1 with TRBJ2-1, with TRBD1 as a possible D gene (6 bases). The CDR3 is 12 residues long. Germline V lookup: CDR1 SGHRS, CDR2 YFSETQ. Trimming removed 0 bases from V and 12 bases from J, with 10 bases in between. This CDR3 reads CASSLDRAGQFF. The CDR3 DNA reads TGCGCCAGCAGCTTGGACAGGGCGGGGCAGTTCTTC.

This clone was seen repeatedly, ten times or more. Other DNA sequences from this sample encode an identical CDR3 as well. The chain joins TRBV7-9 to TRBJ1-1, with D unresolved. The CDR3 length is 12 residues. The germline V gene encodes CDR1 SEHNR and CDR2 FQNEAQ (reference sequence). The V end was cut by 3 bases, the J end by 8 bases, with 10 bases between. The CDR3 loop reads CASSLTTPEAFF. The CDR3 region has the DNA TGTGCCAGCAGCTTGACAACTCCCGAAGCTTTCTTT.

The V gene is TRBV5-6, the J gene TRBJ1-2; maybe TRBD1 (5 bases). Trimming left V 4 bases short and J 1 base short, with 11 bases between. CDR3 length equals 14 residues. Looked up from germline, CDR1 is SGHDT and CDR2 is YYEEEE. In nucleotides, the CDR3 is TGTGCCAGCAGCCTCGTGGGACTTAACTATGGCTACACCTTC. Translated, it gives CASSLVGLNYGYTF. Supplemented by reference TRBV5-6 and TRBJ1-2, the full variable domain reads DAGVTQSPTHLIKTRGQQVTLRCSPKSGHDTVSWYQQALGQGPQFIFQYYEEEERQRGNFPDRFSGHQFPNYSSELNVNALLLGDSALYLCASSLVGLNYGYTFGSGTRLTVV.

This chain joins TRBV6-2 or TRBV6-3 and TRBJ1-5; 9 nucleotides agree with TRBD1. V shed 5 bases, J shed 6 bases, and the junction held 8 bases outside the gene matches. The CDR3 runs 15 residues. Germline loops: CDR1 MNHEY, CDR2 SVGEGT. As DNA, the CDR3 is TGTGCCAGCAGTCCACCCTGGACAGGGGCTCAGCCCCAGCATTTT. This translates into CASSPPWTGAQPQHF.

The V gene is TRBV20-1, the J gene TRBJ1-1; tentative D call: TRBD1 (5 bases). The germline gives CDR1 DFQATT, CDR2 SNEGSKA (reference sequence). The CDR3 totals 12 residues. V was clipped by 3 bases and J by 6 bases, with 11 bases between them. The CDR3, as DNA: TGCAGTGCTAGTCAGGGTGCGGCTGAAGCTTTCTTT. It is translated as CSASQGAAEAFF.

The chain couples TRBV29-1 to TRBJ1-2; D call uncertain. The CDR3 covers 12 residues. The V gene's germline CDR1 is SQVTM and CDR2 ANQGSEA. The germline V and J ends were trimmed by 3 bases and 8 bases, with 13 bases remaining between them. CDR3 in amino acids: CSVDEDSPGYTF. Here the CDR3 DNA reads TGCAGCGTTGATGAGGACTCGCCGGGCTACACCTTC.

The chain recombines TRBV10-2 with TRBJ2-5, with 7 bases lining up with TRBD2. Germline assignment: CDR1 WSHSY and CDR2 SAAADI. This CDR3 contains 15 residues. The J segment lost 4 bases and the V segment lost 4 bases, leaving 9 bases of the junction unmatched. The CDR3 DNA sequence: TGCGCCAGCAGTGTCTCGGGGGGAGTTGGAGAGACCCAGTACTTC. It translates to CASSVSGGVGETQYF.

The chain employs TRBV9 and TRBJ2-4; TRBD1 matches at 8 bases. The J segment lost 5 bases and the V segment lost 4 bases, leaving 8 bases of the junction unmatched. This CDR3 contains 15 residues. The germline gives CDR1 SGDLS, CDR2 YYNGEE. The CDR3 spells CASSPRTGLENIQYF. CDR3 coding DNA: TGTGCCAGCAGCCCCAGGACAGGGTTAGAAAACATTCAGTACTTC.

CDR3 loop: CASSEAWDRDTEAFF. The CDR3 DNA sequence: TGTGCCAGCAGTGAAGCTTGGGACAGGGACACTGAAGCTTTCTTT. This chain connects TRBV6-1 to TRBJ1-1; TRBD1 matches 9 bases. Germline V gene sequence: CDR1 MNHNS, CDR2 SASEGT. CDR3 size: 15 residues. V lost 0 bases and J lost 3; bases outside the gene matches: 2.

The chain combines TRBV7-9 with TRBJ1-1, with 11 bases aligning to TRBD1. V shed 1 base, J shed 0 bases, and the junction held 4 bases outside the gene matches. The CDR3 sequence is 17 residues long. CDR1 is SEHNR, CDR2 FQNEAQ, per germline (reference sequence). In nucleotides, the CDR3 is TGTGCCAGCAGCTTAGGGACAGGGGGCACGGTGAACACTGAAGCTTTCTTT. Translation gives CASSLGTGGTVNTEAFF.

The CDR3 sequence: CASRTGQGGLYEQYF. The CDR3 nucleotides are TGTGCCAGCCGAACGGGGCAGGGGGGTCTTTACGAGCAGTACTTC. The chain carries TRBV6-6 and TRBJ2-7; a possible D gene is TRBD1 (7 bases). Between the trimmed V and J ends, which lost 8 bases and 4 bases, there was a span of 21 bases. Germline-derived CDR1 and CDR2 are MNHNY and SVGAGI (reference sequence). This CDR3 is 15 amino acids long.

This clone was observed a few times. The chain is built from TRBV10-3 and TRBJ1-6, with D possibly TRBD1 on 5 matching bases. The CDR3 spans 13 residues. The germline gives CDR1 ENHRY, CDR2 SYGVKD. Trimming took 11 bases from V and 10 from J, leaving 18 bases between them. Here the CDR3 DNA reads TGTGCCTGCGGGACCGGGGTTGGATCACCCCTCCACTTT. Translating gives CACGTGVGSPLHF.

This chain connects TRBV25-1 to TRBJ1-6; D may be TRBD1 (5 bases). This CDR3 is 15 amino acids long. The V end lost 1 base, the J end lost 7 bases, and 11 bases lay between the germline ends. Germline V CDR1 and CDR2: MGHDK, SYGVNS. CDR3 loop: CASSEFPGKNSPLHF. The CDR3 DNA reads as TGTGCCAGCAGTGAATTCCCAGGGAAGAATTCACCCCTCCACTTT.

CDR3 DNA: TGCGCCAGCAGCCAAGACAATGGACAGGGGCGGGGCTACACCTTC. Protein: CASSQDNGQGRGYTF. The genes are TRBV4-1 and TRBJ1-2, with 9 bases that match TRBD1. Germline V lookup: CDR1 MGHRA, CDR2 YSYEKL. The CDR3 is made up of 15 amino acids. V lost 0 bases, J lost 8 bases, and 7 bases stayed unmatched.

The V and J genes are TRBV25-1 and TRBJ1-6, with TRBD1 matching 10 bases. In germline, CDR1 is MGHDK, CDR2 SYGVNS. J lost 7 bases, V lost 8 bases, and 8 bases had no gene match. The CDR3 length is 15 residues. The CDR3 here is CASAGQGGRNSPLHF. As DNA, the CDR3 is TGTGCCAGCGCAGGACAGGGGGGGCGGAATTCACCCCTCCACTTT.

V and J are TRBV7-9 and TRBJ1-2; no firm D call. Germline values: CDR1 SEHNR, CDR2 FQNEAQ (reference sequence). The V end lost 7 bases, the J end lost 3 bases, and 21 bases lay between the germline ends. The CDR3 extends over 16 amino acids. CDR3 region: CASNPIGSGRDYGYTF. CDR3 bases: TGTGCCAGCAACCCAATTGGGAGCGGGAGGGACTATGGCTACACCTTC.

This rearrangement joins TRBV12-3 or TRBV12-4 to TRBJ1-1; D is ambiguous. V dropped 7 bases and J dropped 1 base, with 10 bases sitting between them. The CDR3 has 13 residues. The CDR3 nucleotides are TGTGCCAGCACCCGGGGTCGGAACACTGAAGCTTTCTTT. As protein: CASTRGRNTEAFF.

The chain is built from TRBV24-1 and TRBJ2-3, with D unresolved. CDR1 is KGHDR, CDR2 SFDVKD, per germline. Between the trimmed V and J ends, which lost 5 bases and 4 bases, there was a span of 3 bases. This CDR3 spans 11 amino acids. The CDR3 protein is CATSASDTQYF. The CDR3 nucleotides are TGTGCCACCAGTGCGTCAGATACGCAGTATTTT.